The clone carrying this TCR beta chain has just a few counts. The antigen is unknown. Second-dose schedules of about 4 or about 12 weeks were combined. The data originate from a study of T cell responses to AZD1222 COVID-19 vaccine. The CDR3 spans 18 residues. The V end was cut by 0 bases, the J end by 2 bases, with 16 bases between. The germline CDR1 and CDR2 sequences are LGHNA and YNFKEQ. Study results and limitations: Seropositive status at baseline applied to only six AZD1222 recipients. Vaccine-related CD4 TCRs covered spike, predominating at 160-218 and 743-854.

Repertoires were generated with immunoSEQ multiplex PCR, while TCRdb's copy carries only in-frame clones and drops some. The top ten clones hold less than 6.5% of a sample with about 150,000 clones, 90% of them seen once. The sequence was collected from an adult who received the AZD1222 COVID-19 vaccine. The source material was peripheral blood, sampled 28 days after the second AZD1222 dose. The chain recombines TRBV4-2 with TRBJ1-4; D may be TRBD1 (6 bases). CDR3 nucleotide sequence: TGTGCCAGCAGCCAAGATCGTATAGGGGGGGCGACTAATGAAAAACTGTTTTTT. Its protein is CASSQDRIGGATNEKLFF.